This TCR beta chain was sequenced during a study of shared clonotypes between healthy human individuals. Study-level findings and limits: Exclusively blood specimens were collected; tissue repertoires likely differ. Clonotype sharing levels among donors were expected to vary with sequencing depth.

Germline V CDR1 and CDR2: MNHEY, SVGAGI. The CDR3 runs to 12 residues. As concerns this clone: Its specificity is unknown. At one end the junction does not follow the germline gene, possibly because of a read error.

Assay used: immunoSEQ multiplex PCR; TCRdb lists only in-frame clones, some missing. The sample gives around 480,000 clones, roughly 79% of which show up once; approximately 12% is in the top ten. The chain employs TRBV6-5 and TRBJ1-1, with a weak D call TRBD1 (5 bases). The sequence derives from a woman aged 40 to 49 in good health. Some clones in this sample may be carry-over from other donors' samples. Sequenced material: PBMCs. The CDR3 sequence: CASSPGSGRLDF. The DNA of the CDR3 is TGTGCCAGCAGCCCAGGGTCGGGACGATTAGATTTT.